This TCR beta chain was identified during a study of T-cell reconstitution after alpha-beta-depleted transplantation in children. The library targeted TCRbeta and was prepared with unique molecular identifiers. TCRdb ran MiXCR on the PCR reads and lists one entry per CDR3 protein. This table holds a few hundred thousand distinct CDR3 sequences, approximately 10% found once. This clonotype has a single count. Trimming left V 0 bases short and J 0 bases short, with 10 bases between. This CDR3 is built from 15 residues. The germline CDR1 and CDR2 sequences are SGHRS and YFSETQ. This TCR came from a human donor who donated a stem cell graft to a child with acute lymphoblastic leukemia. The sample was PBMCs from the stem cell graft donor, taken from the stem cell graft. This chain links TRBV5-1 with TRBJ2-7; D may be TRBD2 (5 bases). This chain's CDR3 is CASSLVAQSSYEQYF. The CDR3 DNA reads as TGCGCCAGCAGCTTGGTAGCGCAAAGCTCCTACGAGCAGTACTTC.